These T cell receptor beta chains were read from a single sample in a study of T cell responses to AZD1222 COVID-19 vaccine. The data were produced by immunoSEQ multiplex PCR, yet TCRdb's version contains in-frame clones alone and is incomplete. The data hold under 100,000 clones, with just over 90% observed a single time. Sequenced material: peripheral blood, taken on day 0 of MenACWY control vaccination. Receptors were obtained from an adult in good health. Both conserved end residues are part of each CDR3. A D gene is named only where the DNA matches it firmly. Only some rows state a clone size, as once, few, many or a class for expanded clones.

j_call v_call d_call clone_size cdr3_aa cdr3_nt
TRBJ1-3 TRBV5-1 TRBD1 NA CASSLEQGRGVGNTIYF TGCGCCAGCAGCTTGGAACAGGGGCGTGGGGTTGGAAACACCATATATTTT
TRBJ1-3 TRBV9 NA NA CASSVQGSGNTIYF TGTGCCAGCAGCGTCCAGGGTTCTGGAAACACCATATATTTT
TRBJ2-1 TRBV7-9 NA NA CASSSPGGYNEQFF TGTGCCAGCAGCTCCCCCGGCGGGTACAATGAGCAGTTCTTC
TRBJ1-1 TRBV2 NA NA CASSEQGGNTEAFF TGTGCCAGCAGTGAACAGGGAGGGAACACTGAAGCTTTCTTT
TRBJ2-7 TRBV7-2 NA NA CASSPGASSSYEQYF TGTGCCAGCAGCCCTGGGGCTTCCAGCTCCTACGAGCAGTACTTC
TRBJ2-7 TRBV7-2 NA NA CASSLAGRSSYEQYF TGTGCCAGCAGCTTAGCAGGACGAAGCTCCTACGAGCAGTACTTC
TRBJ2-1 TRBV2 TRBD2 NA CASSVGAGVWREQFF TGTGCCAGCAGTGTAGGTGCGGGAGTGTGGAGAGAGCAGTTCTTC
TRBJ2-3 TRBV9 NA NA CASSVPKGNRERESTDTQYF TGTGCCAGCAGCGTACCAAAGGGGAACCGGGAACGTGAGAGCACAGATACGCAGTATTTT
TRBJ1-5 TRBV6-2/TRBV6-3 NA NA CASSYPTGSYSNQPQHF TGTGCCAGCAGTTACCCAACAGGGTCCTATAGCAATCAGCCCCAGCATTTT
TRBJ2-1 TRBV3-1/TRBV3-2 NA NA CASSHEQDGEQFF TGTGCCAGCAGCCATGAACAGGATGGTGAGCAGTTCTTC
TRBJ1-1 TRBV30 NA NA CAWSVSGQTEAFF TGTGCCTGGAGTGTTTCAGGGCAGACTGAAGCTTTCTTT
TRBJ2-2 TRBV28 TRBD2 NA CASLSGRASGELFF TGTGCCAGTCTGAGCGGGAGGGCGAGCGGGGAGCTGTTTTTT
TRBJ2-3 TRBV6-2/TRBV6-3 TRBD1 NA CASSYSRGQGITDTQYF TGTGCCAGCAGTTACTCGCGCGGACAGGGAATCACAGATACGCAGTATTTT
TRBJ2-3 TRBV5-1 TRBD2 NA CASSLVLRAGAHTDTQYF TGCGCCAGCAGCTTGGTCTTACGAGCGGGGGCCCACACAGATACGCAGTATTTT
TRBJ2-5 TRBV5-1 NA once CASSLAGQPPGRETQYF TGCGCCAGCAGCTTGGCCGGACAGCCACCCGGGAGGGAGACCCAGTACTTC
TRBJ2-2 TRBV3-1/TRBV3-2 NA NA CASSQVPQFPAGELFF TGTGCCAGCAGCCAAGTTCCACAGTTTCCTGCCGGGGAGCTGTTTTTT
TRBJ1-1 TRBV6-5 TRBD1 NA CASSLDRVNTEAFF TGTGCCAGCAGTTTAGACAGGGTAAACACTGAAGCTTTCTTT
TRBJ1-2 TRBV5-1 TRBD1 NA CASSLGLRGFGYTF TGCGCCAGCAGCTTGGGGCTCAGGGGGTTCGGCTACACCTTC
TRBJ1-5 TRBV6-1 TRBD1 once CASSGGTGDQPQHF TGTGCCAGCAGTGGGGGGACAGGGGATCAGCCCCAGCATTTT
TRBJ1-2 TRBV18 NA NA CASSADSNYGYTF TGTGCCAGCTCAGCCGACTCTAACTATGGCTACACCTTC
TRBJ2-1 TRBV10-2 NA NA CASRAQASSYNEQFF TGCGCCAGCAGGGCTCAGGCCAGCTCCTACAATGAGCAGTTCTTC
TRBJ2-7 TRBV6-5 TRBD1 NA CASLGSGGLYEQYF TGTGCCAGCTTGGGATCAGGGGGCCTCTACGAGCAGTACTTC
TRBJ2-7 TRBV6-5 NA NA CASSYLGHEQYF TGTGCCAGCAGTTACTTGGGCCACGAGCAGTACTTC
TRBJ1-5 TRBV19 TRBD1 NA CASSTQGGAVPQPQHF TGTGCCAGTAGTACCCAGGGGGGGGCAGTCCCTCAGCCCCAGCATTTT
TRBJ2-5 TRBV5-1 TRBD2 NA CASSSLAGGRQETQYF TGCGCCAGCAGCTCCCTAGCGGGGGGCCGCCAAGAGACCCAGTACTTC
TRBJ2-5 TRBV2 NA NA CASSADPQETQYF TGTGCCAGCAGTGCAGATCCTCAAGAGACCCAGTACTTC
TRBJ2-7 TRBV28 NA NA CASRIGSSYEQYF TGTGCCAGCAGGATCGGAAGCTCCTACGAGCAGTACTTC
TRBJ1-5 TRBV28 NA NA CASSLPLGQTYSNQPQHF TGTGCCAGCAGTCTCCCTCTAGGACAGACTTATAGCAATCAGCCCCAGCATTTT
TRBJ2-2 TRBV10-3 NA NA CAISGGWDTGELFF TGTGCCATCAGTGGGGGTTGGGACACCGGGGAGCTGTTTTTT
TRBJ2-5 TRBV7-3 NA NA CASSLLVEETQYF TGTGCCAGCAGCTTACTTGTTGAAGAGACCCAGTACTTC
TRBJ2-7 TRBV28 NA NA CASSLPGASYEQYF TGTGCCAGCAGTTTGCCAGGGGCCTCCTACGAGCAGTACTTC
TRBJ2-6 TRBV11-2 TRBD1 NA CASSSTGVFGANVLTF TGTGCCAGCAGCTCGACAGGGGTTTTTGGGGCCAACGTCCTGACTTTC
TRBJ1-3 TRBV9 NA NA CASSTGSSGNTIYF TGTGCCAGCAGCACAGGGAGCTCTGGAAACACCATATATTTT
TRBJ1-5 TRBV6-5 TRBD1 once CASSYGTGATWPQHF TGTGCCAGCAGTTACGGGACAGGGGCCACTTGGCCCCAGCATTTT
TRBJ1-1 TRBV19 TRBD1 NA CASDRVGNTEAFF TGTGCCAGTGACAGGGTCGGGAACACTGAAGCTTTCTTT
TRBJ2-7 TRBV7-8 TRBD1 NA CASSRGQDMMSEQYF TGTGCCAGCAGCAGGGGACAGGACATGATGAGTGAGCAGTACTTC
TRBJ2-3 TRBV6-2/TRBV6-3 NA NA CASSPTPPGTDTQYF TGTGCCAGCAGCCCCACTCCCCCCGGCACAGATACGCAGTATTTT
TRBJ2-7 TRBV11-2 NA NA CASSLNFNSYEQYF TGTGCCAGCAGCTTAAATTTTAACTCCTACGAGCAGTACTTC
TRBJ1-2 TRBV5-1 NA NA CASSLGLLMGGYTF TGCGCCAGCAGCTTGGGTCTCCTGATGGGAGGCTACACCTTC
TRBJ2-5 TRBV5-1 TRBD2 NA CASSARGGLETQYF TGCGCCAGCAGCGCCCGCGGGGGGCTGGAGACCCAGTACTTC
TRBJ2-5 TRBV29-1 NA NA CSVDFQQETQYF TGCAGCGTTGATTTTCAGCAAGAGACCCAGTACTTC
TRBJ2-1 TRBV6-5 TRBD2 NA CACASGGIDNEQFF TGTGCCTGTGCTTCCGGGGGGATCGATAATGAGCAGTTCTTC
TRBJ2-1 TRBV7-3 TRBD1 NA CASSPRRDSLISSYNEQFF TGTGCCAGCAGCCCCCGAAGGGACAGTTTAATTAGCTCCTACAATGAGCAGTTCTTC
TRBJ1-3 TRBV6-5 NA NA CASIFIPVSGNTIYF TGTGCCAGCATATTCATACCCGTCTCTGGAAACACCATATATTTT
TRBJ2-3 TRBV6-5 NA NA CASSPYHSTDTQYF TGTGCCAGCAGTCCCTACCACAGCACAGATACGCAGTATTTT
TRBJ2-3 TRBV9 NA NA CASSVEDHTDTQYF TGTGCCAGCAGCGTAGAGGACCACACAGATACGCAGTATTTT
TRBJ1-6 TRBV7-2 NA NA CASSLYTGTNSPLHF TGTGCCAGCAGCTTATACACGGGAACTAATTCACCCCTCCACTTT
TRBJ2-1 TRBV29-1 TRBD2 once CSVEEGLAGVNEQFF TGCAGCGTTGAAGAAGGGCTAGCGGGAGTGAATGAGCAGTTCTTC